This TCR beta chain appears in the sequencing data of a study of blood T cell repertoires in COVID-19. As for the study in general: T cells, B-cell-depleted T cells, or PBMCs provided the cDNA or gDNA that served as material.

V dropped 2 bases and J dropped 6 bases, with 19 bases sitting between them. CDR1 is LGHDT, CDR2 YNNKEL, per germline (reference sequence). The length of the CDR3 is 16 residues. The study recruited people aged about 18 to 95 years across under 25 US areas. Recovered status applied to Cohort 3 donors who had two consecutive negative PCRs. It also applied to those with clearance or with symptom resolution. The repertoire was sequenced with immunoSEQ multiplex PCR; TCRdb's copy has only in-frame clones and lacks some. The sample has roughly 320,000 clones; around 86% are singletons. The sequence came from a man aged 25-45 years who had recovered from COVID-19. Sequencing was performed on PBMCs or T cells enriched from blood (not recorded which). The chain combines TRBV3-1 (or the pseudogene TRBV3-2) with TRBJ1-2; D is undetermined. The CDR3 region is CASSQRRPTGLDGYTF. DNA for the CDR3: TGTGCCAGCAGCCAACGACGGCCCACCGGGTTGGATGGCTACACCTTC.